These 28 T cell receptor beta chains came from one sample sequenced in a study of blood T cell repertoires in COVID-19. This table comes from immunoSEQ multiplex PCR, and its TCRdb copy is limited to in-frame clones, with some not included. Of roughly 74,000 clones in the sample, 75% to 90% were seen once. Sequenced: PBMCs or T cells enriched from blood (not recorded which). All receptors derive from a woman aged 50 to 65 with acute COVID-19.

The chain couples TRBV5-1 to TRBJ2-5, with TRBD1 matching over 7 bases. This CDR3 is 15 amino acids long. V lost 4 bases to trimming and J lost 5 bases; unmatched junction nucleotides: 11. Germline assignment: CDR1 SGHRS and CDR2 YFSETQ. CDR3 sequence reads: CASSPVGRGRETQYF. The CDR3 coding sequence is TGCGCCAGCAGCCCCGTCGGTAGGGGGCGGGAGACCCAGTACTTC. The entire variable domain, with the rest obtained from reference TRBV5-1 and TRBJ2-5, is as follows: KAGVTQTPRYLIKTRGQQVTLSCSPISGHRSVSWYQQTPGQGLQFLFEYFSETQRNKGNFPGRFSGRQFSNSRSEMNVSTLELGDSALYLCASSPVGRGRETQYFGPGTRLLVL.

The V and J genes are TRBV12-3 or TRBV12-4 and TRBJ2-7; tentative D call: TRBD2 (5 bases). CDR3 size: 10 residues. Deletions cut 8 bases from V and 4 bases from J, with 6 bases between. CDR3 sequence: CASGEYEQYF. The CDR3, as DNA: TGTGCCAGCGGGGAGTACGAGCAGTACTTC.

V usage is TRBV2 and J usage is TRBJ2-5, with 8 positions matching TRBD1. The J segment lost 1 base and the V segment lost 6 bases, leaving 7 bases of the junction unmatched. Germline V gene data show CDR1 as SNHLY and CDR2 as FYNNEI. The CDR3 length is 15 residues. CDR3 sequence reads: CASSVMTGAQETQYF. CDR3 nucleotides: TGTGCCAGCAGCGTAATGACAGGGGCCCAAGAGACCCAGTACTTC.

Here the CDR3 DNA reads TGTGCCATCAGTGAGTCGCGAGGGATTGAAGCTTTCTTT. Translating gives CAISESRGIEAFF. The rearrangement links TRBV10-3 to TRBJ1-1; D unclear. Germline loops: CDR1 ENHRY, CDR2 SYGVKD. The CDR3 covers 13 residues. Trimming removed 0 bases from V and 7 bases from J, with 9 bases in between.

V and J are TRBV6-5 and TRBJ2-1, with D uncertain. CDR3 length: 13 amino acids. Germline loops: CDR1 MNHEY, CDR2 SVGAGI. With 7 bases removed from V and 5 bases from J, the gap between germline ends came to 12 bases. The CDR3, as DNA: TGTGCCAGCAAAGCCTCTCTGAACAATGAGCAGTTCTTC. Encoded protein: CASKASLNNEQFF.

The CDR3 here is CASTRGGGGYEQYF. CDR3 DNA sequence: TGTGCCAGCACTCGCGGGGGGGGCGGCTACGAGCAGTACTTC. The rearrangement joins TRBV2 to TRBJ2-7; 9 bases are a match to TRBD2. The CDR3 is 14 residues long. The J segment lost 3 bases and the V segment lost 7 bases, leaving 7 bases of the junction unmatched. Germline V gives CDR1 SNHLY, CDR2 FYNNEI.

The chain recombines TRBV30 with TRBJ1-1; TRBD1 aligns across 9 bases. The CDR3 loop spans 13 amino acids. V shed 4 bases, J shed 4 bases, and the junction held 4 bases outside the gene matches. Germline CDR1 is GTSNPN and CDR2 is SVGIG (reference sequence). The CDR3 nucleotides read TGTGCCTGGATGGACAGGGGCGGCACTGAAGCTTTCTTT. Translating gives CAWMDRGGTEAFF.

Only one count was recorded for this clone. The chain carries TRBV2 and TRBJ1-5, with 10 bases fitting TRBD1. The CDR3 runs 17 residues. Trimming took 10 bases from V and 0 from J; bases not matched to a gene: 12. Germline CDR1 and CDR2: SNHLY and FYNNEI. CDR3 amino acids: CATIKETGGSSNQPQHF. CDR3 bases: TGTGCCACCATCAAGGAGACAGGGGGCTCTAGCAATCAGCCCCAGCATTTT.

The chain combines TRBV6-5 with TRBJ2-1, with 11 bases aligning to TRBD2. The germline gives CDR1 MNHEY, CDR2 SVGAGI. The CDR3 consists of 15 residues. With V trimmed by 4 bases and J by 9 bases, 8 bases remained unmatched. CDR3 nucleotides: TGTGCCAGCAGTTCTGGGACTAGCGGAAACGGTGAGCAGTTCTTC. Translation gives CASSSGTSGNGEQFF.

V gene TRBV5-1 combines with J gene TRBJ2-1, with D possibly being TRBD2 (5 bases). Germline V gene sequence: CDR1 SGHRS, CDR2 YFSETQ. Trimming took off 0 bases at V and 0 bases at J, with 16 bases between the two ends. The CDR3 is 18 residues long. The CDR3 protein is CASSLADLAGLSYNEQFF. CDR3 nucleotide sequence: TGCGCCAGCAGCTTGGCAGACCTTGCGGGCCTCTCCTACAATGAGCAGTTCTTC.

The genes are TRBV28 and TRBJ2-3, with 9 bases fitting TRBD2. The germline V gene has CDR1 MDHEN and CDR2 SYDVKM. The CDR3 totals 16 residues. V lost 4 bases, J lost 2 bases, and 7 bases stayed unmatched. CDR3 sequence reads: CASSSTLAGDTDTQYF. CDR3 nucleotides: TGTGCCAGCAGTTCGACCTTAGCGGGAGACACAGATACGCAGTATTTT.

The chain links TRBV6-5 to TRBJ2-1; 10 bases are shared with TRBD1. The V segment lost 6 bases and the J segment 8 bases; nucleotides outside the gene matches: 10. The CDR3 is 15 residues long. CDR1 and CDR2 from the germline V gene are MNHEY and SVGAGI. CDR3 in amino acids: CASSVRDRGSDEQFF. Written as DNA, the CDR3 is TGTGCCAGCAGCGTCCGGGACAGGGGATCGGATGAGCAGTTCTTC.

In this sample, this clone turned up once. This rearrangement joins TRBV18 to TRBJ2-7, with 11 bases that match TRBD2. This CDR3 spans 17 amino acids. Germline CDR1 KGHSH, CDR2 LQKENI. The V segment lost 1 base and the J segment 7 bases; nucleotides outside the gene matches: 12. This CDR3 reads CASSPLDRTSGSREQYF. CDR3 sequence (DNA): TGTGCCAGCTCACCACTCGATCGGACTAGCGGGTCTCGGGAGCAGTACTTC. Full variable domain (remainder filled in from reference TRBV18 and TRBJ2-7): NAGVMQNPRHLVRRRGQEARLRCSPMKGHSHVYWYRQLPEEGLKFMVYLQKENIIDESGMPKERFSAEFPKEGPSILRIQQVVRGDSAAYFCASSPLDRTSGSREQYFGPGTRLTVT.

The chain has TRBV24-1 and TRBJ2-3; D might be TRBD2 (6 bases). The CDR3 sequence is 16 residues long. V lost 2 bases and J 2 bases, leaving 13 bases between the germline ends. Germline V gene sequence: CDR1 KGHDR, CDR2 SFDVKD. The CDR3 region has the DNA TGTGCCACCAGTGATTCGACGGGAGCGAACACAGATACGCAGTATTTT. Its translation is CATSDSTGANTDTQYF.

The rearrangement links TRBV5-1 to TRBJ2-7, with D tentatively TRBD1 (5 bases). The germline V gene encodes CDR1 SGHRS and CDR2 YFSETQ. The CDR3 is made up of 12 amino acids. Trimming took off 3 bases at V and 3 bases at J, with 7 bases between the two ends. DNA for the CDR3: TGCGCCAGCAGCTCGCAGGGCTACGAGCAGTACTTC. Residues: CASSSQGYEQYF. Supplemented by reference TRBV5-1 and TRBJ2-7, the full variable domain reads KAGVTQTPRYLIKTRGQQVTLSCSPISGHRSVSWYQQTPGQGLQFLFEYFSETQRNKGNFPGRFSGRQFSNSRSEMNVSTLELGDSALYLCASSSQGYEQYFGPGTRLTVT.

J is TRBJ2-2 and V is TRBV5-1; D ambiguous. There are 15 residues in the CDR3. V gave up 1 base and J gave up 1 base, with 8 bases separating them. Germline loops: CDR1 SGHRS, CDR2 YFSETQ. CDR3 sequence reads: CASSLPGQNTGELFF. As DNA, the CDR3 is TGCGCCAGCAGCTTGCCAGGCCAGAACACCGGGGAGCTGTTTTTT.

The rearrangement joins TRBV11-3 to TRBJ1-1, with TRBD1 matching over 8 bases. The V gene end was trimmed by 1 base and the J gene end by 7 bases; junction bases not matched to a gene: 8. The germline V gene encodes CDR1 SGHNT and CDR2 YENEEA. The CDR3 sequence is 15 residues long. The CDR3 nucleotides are TGTGCCAGCAGCTTAGGTAATGCCGGGACAGGTGAAGCTTTCTTT. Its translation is CASSLGNAGTGEAFF.

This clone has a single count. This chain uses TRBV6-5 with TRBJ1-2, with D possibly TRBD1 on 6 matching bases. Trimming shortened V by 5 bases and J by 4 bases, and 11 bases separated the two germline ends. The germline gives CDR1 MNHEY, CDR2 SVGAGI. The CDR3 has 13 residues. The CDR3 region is CASSTQGIYGYTF. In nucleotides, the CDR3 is TGTGCCAGCAGTACACAGGGAATCTATGGCTACACCTTC.

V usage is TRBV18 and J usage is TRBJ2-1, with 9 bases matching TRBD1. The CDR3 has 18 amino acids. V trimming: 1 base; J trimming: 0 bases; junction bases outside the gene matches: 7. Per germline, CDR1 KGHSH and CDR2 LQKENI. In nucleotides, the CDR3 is TGTGCCAGCTCACCACAAGACGGACAGGGGAGCTCCTACAATGAGCAGTTCTTC. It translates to CASSPQDGQGSSYNEQFF.

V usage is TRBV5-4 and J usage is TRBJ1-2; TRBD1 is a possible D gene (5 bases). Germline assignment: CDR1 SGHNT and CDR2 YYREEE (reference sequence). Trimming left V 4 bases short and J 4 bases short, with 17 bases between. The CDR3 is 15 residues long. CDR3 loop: CASSTPGPGVYGYTF. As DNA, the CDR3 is TGTGCCAGCAGCACCCCGGGACCGGGGGTCTATGGCTACACCTTC.

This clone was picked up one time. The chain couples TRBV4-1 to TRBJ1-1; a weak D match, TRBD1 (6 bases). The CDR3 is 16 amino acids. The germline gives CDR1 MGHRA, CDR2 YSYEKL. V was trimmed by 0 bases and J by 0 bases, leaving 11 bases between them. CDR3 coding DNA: TGCGCCAGCAGCCAAGATCAGGGGACATTGAACACTGAAGCTTTCTTT. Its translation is CASSQDQGTLNTEAFF.

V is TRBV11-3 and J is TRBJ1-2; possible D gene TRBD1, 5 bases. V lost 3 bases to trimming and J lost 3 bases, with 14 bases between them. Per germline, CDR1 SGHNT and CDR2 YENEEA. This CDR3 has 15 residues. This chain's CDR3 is CASSLAQGSYYGYTF. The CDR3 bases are TGTGCCAGCAGCTTGGCTCAGGGTTCGTACTATGGCTACACCTTC.

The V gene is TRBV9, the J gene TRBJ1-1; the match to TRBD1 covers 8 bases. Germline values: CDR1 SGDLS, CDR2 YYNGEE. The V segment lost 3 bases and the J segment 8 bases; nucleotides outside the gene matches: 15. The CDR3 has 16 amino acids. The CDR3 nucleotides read TGTGCCAGCAGCGCATCGGACAGGGATCAACCCCCCGAAGCTTTCTTT. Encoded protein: CASSASDRDQPPEAFF. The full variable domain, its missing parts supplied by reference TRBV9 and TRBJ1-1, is DSGVTQTPKHLITATGQRVTLRCSPRSGDLSVYWYQQSLDQGLQFLIQYYNGEERAKGNILERFSAQQFPDLHSELNLSSLELGDSALYFCASSASDRDQPPEAFFGQGTRLTVV.

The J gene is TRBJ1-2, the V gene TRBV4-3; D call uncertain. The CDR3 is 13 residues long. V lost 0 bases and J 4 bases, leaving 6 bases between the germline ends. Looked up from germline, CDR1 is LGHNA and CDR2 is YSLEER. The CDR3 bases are TGCGCCAGCAGCCAAGAGGTCGGCTATGGCTACACCTTC. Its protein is CASSQEVGYGYTF.

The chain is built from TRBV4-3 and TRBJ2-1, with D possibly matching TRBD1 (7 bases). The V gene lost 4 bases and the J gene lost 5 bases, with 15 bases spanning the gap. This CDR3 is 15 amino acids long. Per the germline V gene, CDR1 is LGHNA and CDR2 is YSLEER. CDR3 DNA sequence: TGCGCCAGCAGCCCCCAGGCAGGGGGGAACAATGAGCAGTTCTTC. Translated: CASSPQAGGNNEQFF.

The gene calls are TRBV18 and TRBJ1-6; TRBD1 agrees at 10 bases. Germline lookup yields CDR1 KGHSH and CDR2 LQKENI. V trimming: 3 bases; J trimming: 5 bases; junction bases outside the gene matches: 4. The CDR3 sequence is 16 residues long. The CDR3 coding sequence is TGTGCCAGCTCACCGACAGGGGGCCGACATAATTCACCCCTCCACTTT. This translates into CASSPTGGRHNSPLHF.

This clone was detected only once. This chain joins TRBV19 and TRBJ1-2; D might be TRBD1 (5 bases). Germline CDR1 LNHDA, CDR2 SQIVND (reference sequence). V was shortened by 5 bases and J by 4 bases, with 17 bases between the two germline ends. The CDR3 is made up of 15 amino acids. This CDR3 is CASSPTQGSGYGYTF. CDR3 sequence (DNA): TGTGCCAGTAGTCCCACCCAGGGTTCGGGCTATGGCTACACCTTC.

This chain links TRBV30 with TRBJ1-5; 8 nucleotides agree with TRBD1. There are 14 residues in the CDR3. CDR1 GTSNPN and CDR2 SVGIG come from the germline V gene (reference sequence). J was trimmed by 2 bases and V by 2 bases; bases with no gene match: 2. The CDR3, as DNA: TGTGCCTGGAGTCCCAGGGGGCGCAATCAGCCCCAGCATTTT. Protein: CAWSPRGRNQPQHF.